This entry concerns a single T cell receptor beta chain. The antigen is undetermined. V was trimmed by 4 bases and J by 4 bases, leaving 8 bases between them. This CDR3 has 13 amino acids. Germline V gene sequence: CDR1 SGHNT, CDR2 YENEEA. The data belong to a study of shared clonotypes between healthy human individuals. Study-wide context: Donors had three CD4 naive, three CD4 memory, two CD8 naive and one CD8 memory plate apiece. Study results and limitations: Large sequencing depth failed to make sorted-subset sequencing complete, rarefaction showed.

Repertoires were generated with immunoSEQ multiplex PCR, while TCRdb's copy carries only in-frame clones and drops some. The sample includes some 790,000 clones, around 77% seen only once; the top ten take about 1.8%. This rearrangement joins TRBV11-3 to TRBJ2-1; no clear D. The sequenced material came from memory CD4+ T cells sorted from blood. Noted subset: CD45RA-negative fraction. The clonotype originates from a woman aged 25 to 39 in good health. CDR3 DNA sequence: TGTGCCAGCAGCTCCCCGCCATACAATGAGCAGTTCTTC. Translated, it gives CASSSPPYNEQFF.